Ten or more counts support the clone carrying this TCR beta chain. Its antigen is currently unknown. Regarding time point: longitudinal time-point 3. The data originate from a study of neurological immune-mediated disorders. The V gene's germline CDR1 is SGHRS and CDR2 YFSETQ. CDR3 length equals 14 residues. V shed 0 bases and J 5 bases; nucleotides not matched to a gene: 3. The authors made cDNA by 5'RACE with 10-nucleotide random UMIs. The output of every sequencing run exceeded 170 million TCR-beta sequences, derived from 15-18 subjects. TCRdb reprocessed the 5' RACE reads with MiXCR, giving one entry per CDR3 protein. Among 95,000 to 110,000 distinct CDR3 sequences, under 14% were seen once, and the ten largest hold 2.5% to 4%. Study-level results: Expanded clones shared no identical CDR3 amino acid sequences across subjects, which suggested private TCR-beta repertoires in all groups. HTLV-1-associated myelopathy displayed the greatest TCR clonal expansion, and multiple sclerosis exhibited the smallest, lower than that of healthy controls.

The TCR comes from a female donor with HTLV-1-associated myelopathy (HAM/TSP). The sample consisted of PBMCs. This chain uses TRBV5-1 with TRBJ1-1, with 8 bases fitting TRBD1. CDR3 loop: CASSLEGTGTEAFF. DNA for the CDR3: TGCGCCAGCAGCTTGGAGGGGACAGGAACTGAAGCTTTCTTT.